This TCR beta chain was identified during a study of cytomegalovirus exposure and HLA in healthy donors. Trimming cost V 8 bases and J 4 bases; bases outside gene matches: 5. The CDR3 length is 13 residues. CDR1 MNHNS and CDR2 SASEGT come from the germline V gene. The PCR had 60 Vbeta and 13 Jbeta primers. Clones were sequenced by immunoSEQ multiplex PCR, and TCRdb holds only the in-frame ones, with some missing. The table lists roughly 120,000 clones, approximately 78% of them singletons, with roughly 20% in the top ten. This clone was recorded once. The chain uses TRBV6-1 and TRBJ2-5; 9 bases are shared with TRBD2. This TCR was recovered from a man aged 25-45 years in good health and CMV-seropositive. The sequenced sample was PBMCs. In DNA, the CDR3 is TGTGCCAGCGGCCAGCGGGGGGCAGAGACCCAGTACTTC. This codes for CASGQRGAETQYF.